This entry lists 9 T cell receptor beta chains sequenced from one sample in a study of CD8+CD57+ T cells in acquired aplastic anemia. CDR3 and TCR beta VDJ profiling relied on a genomic DNA template. One entry per CDR3 protein, called by TCRdb with MiXCR from the reads. The data hold about 400,000 distinct CDR3 sequences, with around 72% observed a single time. The source material was sorted CD4+, CD8+, or CD8+CD57+ T cells (not recorded which) from PBMCs. The origin of the receptors is a human donor in good health, serving as a control.

The gene calls are TRBV10-3 and TRBJ1-2; TRBD1 agrees at 9 bases. V was pared by 0 bases and J by 6 bases, with 2 bases of the junction left unmatched. Germline V CDR1 and CDR2: ENHRY, SYGVKD. This CDR3 region has 14 residues. The CDR3 is CAISESRQGDGYTF. The CDR3 nucleotides read TGTGCCATCAGTGAGTCTAGACAGGGGGATGGCTACACCTTC.

Note on this clonotype: Relative to the germline gene, one junction end is altered; a read error may explain this. The rearrangement uses TRBV7-2 and TRBJ1-2; the D is unclear. The germline gives CDR1 SGHTA, CDR2 FQGNSA. The CDR3 runs 13 residues. The CDR3: CASSHGKNYGSTF. CDR3 bases: TGCGCCAGCAGCCACGGGAAGAACTATGGCTCAACCTTC. The full variable domain, in which reference TRBV7-2 and TRBJ1-2 provide the parts outside the CDR3, is GAGVSQSPSNKVTEKGKDVELRCDPISGHTALYWYRQSLGQGLEFLIYFQGNSAPDKSGLPSDRFSAERTGGSVSTLTIQRTQQEDSAVYLCASSHGKNYGSTFGSGTRLTVV.

A remark on this clonotype: A read error is possible here, since a much larger clone lies one base away. This chain joins TRBV9 and TRBJ1-4, with TRBD1 as a possible D gene (5 bases). Germline CDR1 SGDLS, CDR2 YYNGEE. The CDR3 totals 16 residues. The CDR3 DNA reads as TGCGCCAGCAGCTTCGTGGGGGTCTTAACTTATGAAAAACTGTTTTTT. Protein sequence: CASSFVGVLTYEKLFF.

This CDR3 is CSAGDGVQETQYF. The CDR3 nucleotides are TGCAGTGCTGGGGACGGAGTCCAAGAGACCCAGTACTTC. V and J are TRBV20-1 and TRBJ2-5; D may correspond to TRBD1 or TRBD2 (5 bases each). Germline V gene data show CDR1 as DFQATT and CDR2 as SNEGSKA (reference sequence). The CDR3 is 13 amino acids. Trimming took off 5 bases at V and 1 base at J, with 11 bases between the two ends.

With respect to this clonotype: As the CDR3 is not closed by the conserved phenylalanine or tryptophan, this likely results from a read error. Because the CDR3's place on the DNA is in doubt, the DNA is left out and the CDR3 is given as listed by TCRdb. The rearrangement links TRBV7-2 to TRBJ2-5. CDR1 and CDR2 from the germline V gene are SGHTA and FQGNSA. Including both end residues, the CDR3 is 13 amino acids long. The CDR3 sequence: CASSSAKSTTKHY.

The chain links TRBV4-2 to TRBJ1-2; D is undetermined. This CDR3 contains 14 residues. Germline V lookup: CDR1 LGHNA, CDR2 YNFKEQ. Trimming removed 1 base from V and 2 bases from J, with 8 bases in between. The CDR3 sequence: CASSQADGNYGYTF. The CDR3 bases are TGTGCCAGCAGCCAAGCGGACGGGAACTATGGCTACACCTTC.

Concerning this clonotype itself: The CDR3 does not close with the conserved phenylalanine or tryptophan, likely indicating a read error. The limits of the CDR3 on the DNA are not certain, so only TCRdb's listed CDR3 is given. This chain connects TRBV9 to TRBJ1-1; TRBD1, the D gene given by the table, was not confirmed from the DNA. CDR1 is SGDLS and CDR2 is YYNGEE in the germline V gene. A total of 13 residues make up the CDR3, ends included. CDR3 region: CASSVGWSPVHFV.

Concerning this clonotype itself: One end of the junction fails to match germline, which may point to a read error. The gene calls are TRBV15 and TRBJ2-2; a weak D match, TRBD2 (5 bases). From germline, CDR1 is LNHNV and CDR2 YYDKDF (reference sequence). The CDR3 loop spans 15 amino acids. The CDR3 DNA sequence: TGCGCCACCGGCCAAGTCCGGCTAGCAATCGGGGAGCTGTTTTTT. Translated, it gives CATGQVRLAIGELFF.

A remark on this clonotype: Compared with germline, one end of the junction differs, possibly owing to a read error. V gene TRBV7-2 combines with J gene TRBJ1-6; possibly TRBD1 for D (5 bases). The CDR3 loop spans 16 amino acids. Germline CDR1 is SGHTA and CDR2 is FQGNSA. The CDR3 sequence: CASSFGSGPLGSPLHF. The CDR3 DNA follows: TGTGCCAGTAGCTTCGGCTCGGGACCTCTGGGTTCACCCCTCCACTTT.